The 27 T cell receptor beta chains reported below all come from one sample, sequenced in a study of blood T cell repertoires in COVID-19. The protocol was immunoSEQ multiplex PCR, while the TCRdb copy is restricted to in-frame clones and leaves out a portion. The sample has about 70,000 clones; over 75% are singletons. What was sequenced was peripheral blood. The receptor set was obtained from a man aged 80 or over with acute or convalescent COVID-19.

This clone turned up a few times. This chain links TRBV10-2 with TRBJ2-7; D remains unclear. V lost 6 bases, J lost 0 bases, and 21 bases lay in between. CDR3 length: 17 amino acids. Germline loops: CDR1 WSHSY, CDR2 SAAADI. CDR3 residues: CASSDPVLRSFSYEQYF. The CDR3 DNA reads as TGCGCCAGCAGCGATCCCGTGTTGCGGAGTTTCTCCTACGAGCAGTACTTC.

This clone was observed a handful of times. The rearrangement joins TRBV19 to TRBJ2-7; 13 bases map to TRBD2. Germline V gene sequence: CDR1 LNHDA, CDR2 SQIVND (reference sequence). The junction had 5 bases not matched to a gene; V was cut back by 7 bases and J by 8 bases. This CDR3 contains 13 residues. CDR3 DNA sequence: TGTGCCAGTAAGGGGACTAGCGGGAAGAAGCAGTACTTC. Translation: CASKGTSGKKQYF.

The genes are TRBV20-1 and TRBJ2-1, with 8 bases matching TRBD1. The germline CDR1 and CDR2 sequences are DFQATT and SNEGSKA (reference sequence). CDR3 size: 12 residues. Trimming removed 3 bases from V and 13 bases from J; junction bases left unmatched: 8. The DNA of the CDR3 is TGCAGTGCTAGTGATACAGGGGGTGAACAGTTCTTC. Translating gives CSASDTGGEQFF.

The chain links TRBV7-9 to TRBJ2-5; no clear D gene. Germline V CDR1 and CDR2: SEHNR, FQNEAQ (reference sequence). The V end was cut by 5 bases, the J end by 5 bases, with 9 bases between. The CDR3 has 12 residues. In nucleotides, the CDR3 is TGTGCCAGCAGCGTACAGCAGGAGACCCAGTACTTC. It translates to CASSVQQETQYF.

V usage is TRBV15 and J usage is TRBJ1-1; 10 bases are a match to TRBD1. With V trimmed by 4 bases and J by 5 bases, 10 bases remained unmatched. The CDR3 is 16 amino acids. Germline CDR1 and CDR2: LNHNV and YYDKDF (reference sequence). In DNA, the CDR3 is TGTGCCACCAGCAAGGGACAGGGGATCTTTAGGACTGAAGCTTTCTTT. It is translated as CATSKGQGIFRTEAFF.

The V and J genes are TRBV19 and TRBJ2-2; the match to TRBD1 covers 10 bases. CDR1 LNHDA and CDR2 SQIVND come from the germline V gene (reference sequence). This CDR3 region has 14 residues. V lost 9 bases to trimming and J lost 5 bases; unmatched junction nucleotides: 6. In nucleotides, the CDR3 is TGTGCCAGCATTCAGGACAGGGGGACCGGGGAGCTGTTTTTT. Its protein product is CASIQDRGTGELFF.

The count of this clone is one. V gene TRBV15 combines with J gene TRBJ1-4; D is unclear. Germline values: CDR1 LNHNV, CDR2 YYDKDF (reference sequence). The CDR3 is 14 residues long. V shed 8 bases and J shed 8 bases, with 18 bases lying between them. CDR3 protein: CATEGGRTGEKLFF. The CDR3 coding sequence is TGTGCCACCGAGGGTGGAAGAACGGGAGAAAAACTGTTTTTT. The whole variable domain, remainder taken from reference TRBV15 and TRBJ1-4, is DAMVIQNPRYQVTQFGKPVTLSCSQTLNHNVMYWYQQKSSQAPKLLFHYYDKDFNNEADTPDNFQSRRPNTSFCFLDIRSPGLGDTAMYLCATEGGRTGEKLFFGSGTQLSVL.

This chain joins TRBV7-9 and TRBJ2-4, with D tentatively TRBD2 (5 bases). The CDR3 contains 15 residues. Germline V gene sequence: CDR1 SEHNR, CDR2 FQNEAQ (reference sequence). Trimming took off 7 bases at V and 0 bases at J, with 13 bases between the two ends. The CDR3 sequence: CASMDGNLAKNIQYF. Here the CDR3 DNA reads TGTGCCAGCATGGACGGGAATCTAGCCAAAAACATTCAGTACTTC.

This sequence joins TRBV7-2 and TRBJ1-5; D call uncertain. Trimming removed 1 base from V and 8 bases from J, with 12 bases in between. The CDR3 has 14 residues. Germline CDR1 reads SGHTA; CDR2 reads FQGNSA. This CDR3 reads CASSLGLLREPQHF. The CDR3 DNA follows: TGTGCCAGCAGCTTAGGTCTTTTGAGAGAGCCCCAGCATTTT.

The rearrangement uses TRBV24-1 and TRBJ2-3; 7 bases map to TRBD1. J lost 1 base, V lost 4 bases, and 1 base had no gene match. The CDR3 length is 14 residues. Per the germline V gene, CDR1 is KGHDR and CDR2 is SFDVKD. The CDR3 sequence: CATSEQGRTDTQYF. The CDR3 region has the DNA TGTGCCACCAGTGAACAGGGGCGCACAGATACGCAGTATTTT.

J is TRBJ1-2 and V is TRBV11-2, with D perhaps matching TRBD1 (5 bases). CDR3 length equals 15 residues. The V gene's germline CDR1 is SGHAT and CDR2 FQNNGV. Trimming removed 4 bases from V and 4 bases from J, with 16 bases in between. For the CDR3, the DNA is TGTGCCAGCAGCTCTTGGGGCCAACCCATCTATGGCTACACCTTC. Amino acids: CASSSWGQPIYGYTF.

The rearrangement links TRBV3-1 (or the pseudogene TRBV3-2) to TRBJ2-2; D is uncertain. V lost 0 bases and J lost 3, with 5 bases in between. The CDR3 runs to 14 residues. Per germline, CDR1 LGHDT and CDR2 YNNKEL (reference sequence). In DNA form, the CDR3 reads TGTGCCAGCAGCCAAGATCGGTACACCGGGGAGCTGTTTTTT. Protein: CASSQDRYTGELFF.

This chain joins TRBV25-1 and TRBJ2-5, with 10 bases that match TRBD1. Germline V gives CDR1 MGHDK, CDR2 SYGVNS. This CDR3 has 16 residues. V lost 0 bases to trimming and J lost 5 bases; unmatched junction nucleotides: 6. CDR3 amino acids: CASSEYGTGVGETQYF. CDR3 coding DNA: TGTGCCAGCAGTGAATATGGGACAGGGGTGGGTGAGACCCAGTACTTC.

This clone showed up just a few times. The CDR3 protein is CASSPLGRANYGYTF. The CDR3 bases are TGTGCCAGCAGCCCCTTGGGGAGAGCTAACTATGGCTACACCTTC. The chain recombines TRBV3-1 (or the pseudogene TRBV3-2) with TRBJ1-2, with D unresolved. The CDR3 length is 15 residues. CDR1 LGHDT and CDR2 YNNKEL come from the germline V gene (reference sequence). V dropped 4 bases and J dropped 0 bases, with 12 bases sitting between them.

This clone was recorded only once. The genes are TRBV19 and TRBJ1-2; 7 bases line up with TRBD1. In germline, CDR1 is LNHDA, CDR2 SQIVND (reference sequence). The CDR3 loop spans 14 amino acids. The V and J ends lost 7 bases and 4 bases, in that order; junction bases with no gene match: 9. The CDR3 bases are TGTGCCAGTACCCCTTCTAGGGGGCTCTATGGCTACACCTTC. Residues: CASTPSRGLYGYTF. The variable domain in full, with the rest retrieved from reference TRBV19 and TRBJ1-2, is DGGITQSPKYLFRKEGQNVTLSCEQNLNHDAMYWYRQDPGQGLRLIYYSQIVNDFQKGDIAEGYSVSREKKESFPLTVTSAQKNPTAFYLCASTPSRGLYGYTFGSGTRLTVV.

V gene TRBV7-8 combines with J gene TRBJ2-3; TRBD1 matches at 8 bases. Germline V gene lookup returns CDR1 SGHVS and CDR2 FQNEAQ. V trimming: 3 bases; J trimming: 2 bases; junction bases outside the gene matches: 7. CDR3 length: 16 amino acids. The CDR3 nucleotides read TGTGCCAGCAGCTTTACCGGGACAGGTCCCACAGATACGCAGTATTTT. It codes for CASSFTGTGPTDTQYF.

The chain recombines TRBV6-5 with TRBJ2-1; 10 bases are a match to TRBD2. V lost 7 bases to trimming and J lost 7 bases; unmatched junction nucleotides: 10. Germline V gives CDR1 MNHEY, CDR2 SVGAGI. The CDR3 consists of 15 residues. CDR3 sequence reads: CASIRGWGLANEQFF. DNA of the CDR3: TGTGCCAGCATACGGGGGTGGGGACTAGCGAATGAGCAGTTCTTC.

The chain is built from TRBV10-3 and TRBJ2-7, with 8 bases that match TRBD2. Trimming at V came to 0 bases and at J to 0 bases, leaving 7 bases not matched to a gene. Germline-derived CDR1 and CDR2 are ENHRY and SYGVKD. This CDR3 region has 17 residues. This chain's CDR3 is CAISESASGLSSYEQYF. DNA for the CDR3: TGTGCCATCAGTGAGTCGGCTAGCGGGTTAAGCTCCTACGAGCAGTACTTC.

The chain has TRBV5-6 and TRBJ2-1, with TRBD1 as a possible D gene (5 bases). V dropped 0 bases and J dropped 6 bases, with 7 bases sitting between them. CDR3 length equals 13 residues. Germline-derived CDR1 and CDR2 are SGHDT and YYEEEE. This chain's CDR3 is CASSLGDSNEQFF. CDR3 DNA: TGTGCCAGCAGCTTGGGTGACAGCAATGAGCAGTTCTTC.

This chain joins TRBV7-2 and TRBJ1-6; 8 nucleotides align to TRBD1. After removal of 3 bases from V and 10 bases from J, the junction contained 11 bases not matched to a gene. Germline V gene data show CDR1 as SGHTA and CDR2 as FQGNSA. This CDR3 contains 16 residues. CDR3: CASSFTPGRGQSPLHF. The CDR3 bases are TGTGCCAGCAGCTTTACCCCCGGCAGGGGGCAATCACCCCTCCACTTT.

The CDR3 sequence: CASRYILSANEQFF. For the CDR3, the DNA is TGTGCCAGCAGATACATTCTCAGTGCCAATGAGCAGTTCTTC. This chain links TRBV6-5 with TRBJ2-1; D unresolved. Trimming left V 6 bases short and J 6 bases short, with 15 bases between. Germline-derived CDR1 and CDR2 are MNHEY and SVGAGI. The CDR3 loop spans 14 amino acids.

The gene calls are TRBV7-6 and TRBJ2-1, with D perhaps matching TRBD2 (6 bases). V lost 7 bases, J lost 10 bases, and 20 bases lay in between. Germline values: CDR1 SGHVS, CDR2 FNYEAQ. This CDR3 has 14 amino acids. The CDR3 sequence is CASNLGTGIREQFF. The DNA for the CDR3 is TGTGCCAGCAACCTGGGGACTGGCATACGCGAGCAGTTCTTC.

This rearrangement joins TRBV6-4 to TRBJ1-5; 8 positions agree with TRBD1. CDR1 and CDR2 (germline): MRHNA, SNTAGT. The J segment lost 4 bases and the V segment lost 6 bases, leaving 5 bases of the junction unmatched. The CDR3 loop spans 14 amino acids. In nucleotides, the CDR3 is TGTGCCAGCAGCTTATACAGGGGGAATCAGCCCCAGCATTTT. Protein product: CASSLYRGNQPQHF.

The J gene is TRBJ2-1, the V gene TRBV7-2; perhaps TRBD2 as D (6 bases). The CDR3 loop spans 12 amino acids. With 1 base removed from V and 15 bases from J, the gap between germline ends came to 13 bases. The germline gives CDR1 SGHTA, CDR2 FQGNSA. This CDR3 is CASSLDRGRRFF. CDR3 bases: TGTGCCAGCAGCTTAGATCGTGGGAGGAGGTTCTTC.

The chain carries TRBV6-5 and TRBJ1-6; no reliable D call. The CDR3 contains 14 residues. Germline-derived CDR1 and CDR2 are MNHEY and SVGAGI. Trimming cost V 6 bases and J 7 bases, with 13 bases left between them. The CDR3 protein is CASRETVLNSPLHF. The CDR3 bases are TGTGCCAGCAGGGAGACCGTACTAAATTCACCCCTCCACTTT.

The chain couples TRBV5-6 to TRBJ1-2; unclear D gene. Germline V gene data show CDR1 as SGHDT and CDR2 as YYEEEE. Deletions cut 4 bases from V and 4 bases from J, with 8 bases between. This CDR3 has 12 residues. CDR3 protein: CASSTRSYGYTF. CDR3 DNA: TGTGCCAGCAGCACGAGGTCCTATGGCTACACCTTC.

This clone was found a few times. The chain has TRBV5-6 and TRBJ2-7; D call uncertain. The CDR3 contains 12 residues. CDR1 is SGHDT, CDR2 YYEEEE, per germline. V lost 1 base to trimming and J lost 4 bases, with 6 bases between them. As DNA, the CDR3 is TGTGCCAGCAGCTTGTACGCGTACGAGCAGTACTTC. Protein product: CASSLYAYEQYF.